Each of the 3 T cell receptor beta chains below was sequenced from the same sample in a study of siplizumab effects on memory and regulatory T cells. TCRdb's table, derived via immunoSEQ multiplex PCR, lists solely in-frame clones and lacks some. Of 90,000 to 95,000 clones in the sample, around 97% were seen once. Sequencing was carried out using naive CD4+ T cells sorted from blood. All receptors derive from a human donor in good health.

The genes are TRBV5-1 and TRBJ2-3; D remains ambiguous. This CDR3 is built from 15 residues. Germline V gene lookup returns CDR1 SGHRS and CDR2 YFSETQ. The V end was cut by 2 bases, the J end by 0 bases, with 10 bases between. The CDR3 DNA is TGCGCCAGCAGCTTCGACGGAACTAGCACAGATACGCAGTATTTT. Translated, it gives CASSFDGTSTDTQYF.

This clone occurred once. This rearrangement joins TRBV6-1 to TRBJ1-1; D is possibly TRBD1 (5 bases). Trimming cost V 4 bases and J 2 bases, with 8 bases left between them. The germline CDR1 and CDR2 sequences are MNHNS and SASEGT. The CDR3 runs 13 residues. This CDR3 reads CASSGQGNTEAFF. For the CDR3, the DNA is TGTGCCAGCAGTGGGCAGGGTAACACTGAAGCTTTCTTT.

This clone was seen just once. V gene TRBV28 combines with J gene TRBJ1-6; 7 bases match TRBD1. Germline CDR1 MDHEN, CDR2 SYDVKM. Unmatched junction bases numbered 4, after V lost 3 bases and J lost 8 bases. CDR3 length: 14 amino acids. The CDR3 region has the DNA TGTGCCAGCAGTTTTGAAGGGGGCTATTCACCCCTCCACTTT. It specifies CASSFEGGYSPLHF.